This T cell receptor (beta chain) was captured in a study of T cells in Graves' hyperthyroidism and ophthalmopathy (dated 2019 in TCRdb). Background for the entire study: Peripheral blood was collected at initial diagnosis, before any treatment. Following sampling, methimazole starting at 30 mg daily was given to hyperthyroidism patients, and high-dose intravenous methylprednisolone was given to ophthalmopathy patients. The 95 to 100 discovery patients were randomly split 7:3 into training and test sets. The paper reports TCR Vbeta CDR3 sequencing of over 130 peripheral blood samples: 40 to 45 ophthalmopathy, under 80 hyperthyroidism and approximately 17 progressor patients. TCR V-J signatures able to tell the groups apart were searched for in a discovery cohort of 90 to 100 patients, of whom approximately 40 had Graves' ophthalmopathy and more than 55 had stable Graves' hyperthyroidism. The study also compared thyroid tissue and blood T-cell repertoires from a handful of Graves' hyperthyroidism patients. Prospective prediction of ophthalmopathy was tested in an independent validation cohort consisting of 18 to 20 hyperthyroidism patients and 17 patients who later progressed to ophthalmopathy. What the study reported, not specific to this receptor: Blood samples also contained most of the expanded thyroid clonotypes (frequency above 0.001), which suggests that blood repertoires may reflect thyroid immune responses. In cross-validation, a model built on a 13 V-J signature told ophthalmopathy apart from stable hyperthyroidism with just under 90% sensitivity and approximately 81% specificity, and in testing the same model reached 80%/75%. No statistical method was used to fix the sample size in advance, and group allocation was not hidden from the investigators. In validation, the model predicted progression to ophthalmopathy a median of around six months before onset, with around 70% sensitivity and roughly 79% specificity.

Stable Graves' hyperthyroidism was defined as the absence of progression to ophthalmopathy over 18 months of follow-up. The hyperthyroidism patients were between 18 and 65 years old and newly diagnosed, with a disease duration of less than 2 months. Any patient with an uncontrolled infection, another autoimmune disease, pregnancy or lactation was excluded. Clinical symptoms, serum thyroxine and TRAb, thyroid ultrasound, and orbital computed tomography formed the basis for the diagnoses. PBMCs were separated from 10 ml of fresh peripheral blood using Ficoll-Paque density gradient centrifugation. Total RNA was extracted using Trizol reagent, and RNA quality was assessed on an Agilent 2100 Bioanalyzer. This clonotype occurred many times. Its antigen is not yet known. No base quality information exists; no much larger clone differs at one position. At the junction V is shortened by 9 bases and J by 9 bases; bases outside the gene matches: 12. The CDR3, cysteine through phenylalanine, is 14 amino acids long. Just CDR3 DNA is preserved here, 42 bases in frame from base 1. CDR1 is given as SEHNR and CDR2 as FQNEAQ, both from the germline V gene (reference sequence).

Amplification of TCR beta CDR3 regions was carried out from RNA transcripts. The first round of RT-PCR for the TCR CDR3 was performed with the HTBI primer set and the Qiagen OneStep RT-PCR kit. Libraries were constructed in a second round of multiplex PCR, after which size selection and purification were performed. Sequencing of the libraries was done on an Illumina HiSeq2000 using paired-end 100 bp reads. The study's own analysis went as follows. Raw data were processed with SOAPnuke, discarding reads with adapters, uncalled bases, mean Phred below 15, or no exact constant-primer or identifier match. High-quality paired reads were merged with COPE v1.2.5, and unique nucleotide sequences were defined as clonotypes. MiTCR v1.1 was used to align clonotypes to the IMGT TRBV, TRBD and TRBJ reference segments. Only V-J combinations with frequency above 0.0001, covering 99% to 99.2% of repertoires, were analysed. A TCS score was defined as the ratio of F50 (clonal expansion) to E x V (chaos), with BLOSUM62-based TCRdist applied between CDR3 peptides within each V-J. Welch's t-statistics and random forest reduced roughly 530 V-J features to around 14, which were used in a naive Bayes classifier (R e1071). TCRdb reprocessing: public reads trimmed at Q25 with fastp, clones called with MiXCR, in-frame beta chains kept. All rows with the same CDR3 protein become a single entry with the most common DNA and genes. These V and J calls originate from TCRdb's pipeline instead of the authors' own analysis. For this sample there are about 740,000 distinct CDR3 sequences; 14% appear just once. The ten biggest clones cover roughly a tenth of the sample.

Sequencing was done on a sample of blood. This TCR was recovered from a woman between 18 and 29 years old with Graves' hyperthyroidism. Recombination joined TRBV7-9 with TRBJ2-1; TRBD1 lines up with 9 middle nucleotides. In nucleotide form, the sequence is TGTGCCAGTGGGAAGGGAGACAGGGGGAGTGAGCAGTTCTTC. Protein translation: CASGKGDRGSEQFF.